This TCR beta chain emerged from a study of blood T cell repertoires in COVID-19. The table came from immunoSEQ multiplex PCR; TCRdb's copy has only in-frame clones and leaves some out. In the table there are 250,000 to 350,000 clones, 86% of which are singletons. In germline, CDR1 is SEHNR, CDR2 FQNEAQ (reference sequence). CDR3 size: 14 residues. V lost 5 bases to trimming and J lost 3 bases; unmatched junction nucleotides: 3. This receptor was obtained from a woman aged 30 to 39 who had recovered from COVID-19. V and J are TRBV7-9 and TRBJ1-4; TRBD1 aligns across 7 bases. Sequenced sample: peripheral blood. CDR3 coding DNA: TGTGCCAGCAGCCGGGACAGCCCTAATGAAAAACTGTTTTTT. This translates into CASSRDSPNEKLFF.